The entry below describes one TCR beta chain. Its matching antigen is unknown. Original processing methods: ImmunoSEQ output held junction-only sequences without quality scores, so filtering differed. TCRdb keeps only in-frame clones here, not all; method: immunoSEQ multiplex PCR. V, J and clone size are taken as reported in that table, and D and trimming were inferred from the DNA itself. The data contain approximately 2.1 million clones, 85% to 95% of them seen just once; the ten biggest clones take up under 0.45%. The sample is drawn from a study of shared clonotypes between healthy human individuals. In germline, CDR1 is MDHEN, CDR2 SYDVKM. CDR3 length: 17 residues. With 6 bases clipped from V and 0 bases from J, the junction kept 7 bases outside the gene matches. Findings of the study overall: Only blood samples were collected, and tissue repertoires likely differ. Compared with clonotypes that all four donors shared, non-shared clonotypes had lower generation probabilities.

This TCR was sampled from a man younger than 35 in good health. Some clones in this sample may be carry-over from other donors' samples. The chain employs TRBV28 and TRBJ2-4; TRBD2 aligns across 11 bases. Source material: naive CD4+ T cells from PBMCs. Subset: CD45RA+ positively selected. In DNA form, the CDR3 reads TGTGCCAGCAGCGAACCCGGGACTAGCGGAGCCAAAAACATTCAGTACTTC. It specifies CASSEPGTSGAKNIQYF.